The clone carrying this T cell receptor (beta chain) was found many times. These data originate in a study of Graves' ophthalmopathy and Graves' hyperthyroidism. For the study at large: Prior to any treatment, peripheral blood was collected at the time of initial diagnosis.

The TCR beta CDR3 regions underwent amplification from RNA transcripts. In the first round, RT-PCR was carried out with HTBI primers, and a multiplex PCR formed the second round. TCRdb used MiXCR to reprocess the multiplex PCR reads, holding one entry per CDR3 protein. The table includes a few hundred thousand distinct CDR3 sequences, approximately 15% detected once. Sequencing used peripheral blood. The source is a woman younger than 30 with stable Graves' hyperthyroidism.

The CDR3 DNA follows: TGTGCCAGCAGTTACAGACAGGGCGACGAGCAGTACTTC. Translating gives CASSYRQGDEQYF. This sequence joins TRBV6-2 or TRBV6-3 and TRBJ2-7; 7 nucleotides align to TRBD1. Trimming cost V 2 bases and J 5 bases; bases outside gene matches: 3. Germline values: CDR1 MNHEY, CDR2 SVGEGT. The CDR3 consists of 13 residues.